The T cell receptor (beta chain) under discussion was sequenced for a study of cytomegalovirus exposure and HLA in healthy donors. Whole-study results and caveats: A later analysis linked roughly 17,000 TCR beta sequences to HLA alleles at 0.05 false discovery rate. The productive fraction for most TCR beta V segments was about 87% or about 30% in an earlier analysis.

The PCR made use of 60 Vbeta and 13 Jbeta primers. This table comes from immunoSEQ multiplex PCR, and its TCRdb copy is limited to in-frame clones, with some not included. The table shows some 110,000 clones, with approximately 70% occurring only once. As to this clone: Its antigen is currently unknown.

Trimming cost V 3 bases and J 2 bases; bases outside gene matches: 6. The CDR3 sequence is 17 residues long. Germline CDR1 is SGHVS and CDR2 is FNYEAQ. Specimen: PBMCs. The chain recombines TRBV7-6 with TRBJ2-1, with 11 bases identical to TRBD2. The source is a man in his thirties or forties in good health and CMV-seropositive. CDR3 residues: CASSFTSGSPPYNEQFF. DNA for the CDR3: TGTGCCAGCAGCTTTACTAGCGGGAGTCCCCCCTACAATGAGCAGTTCTTC.